This T cell receptor beta chain was sequenced in a study of T cells in Graves' hyperthyroidism and ophthalmopathy. Study observations and caveats: In blood, most of the thyroid clonotypes expanded above 0.001 were also present. The model predicted ophthalmopathy a median around six months before onset.

It was RNA transcripts that yielded the amplified TCR beta CDR3 regions. TCR CDR3 underwent first-round RT-PCR with the HTBI primer set. TCRdb recomputed calls from the multiplex PCR reads with MiXCR, one row per CDR3 protein. This sample has 600,000 to 750,000 distinct CDR3 sequences, with around 16% found just once. Diagnoses were established using clinical symptoms, serum thyroxine and TRAb, thyroid ultrasound and orbital computed tomography. Out of 8.5 to 10 ml of fresh peripheral blood came the PBMCs. This clonotype was observed a handful of times. What it binds is not known. Sequencing input: blood. The receptor comes from a man aged 50 to 60 with Graves' hyperthyroidism.

The CDR3 DNA follows: TGTGCCAGCAGTAGTCAGATGGATAGCAATCAGCCCCAGCATTTT. Translating gives CASSSQMDSNQPQHF. V and J are TRBV6-1 and TRBJ1-5; D gene uncertain. The CDR3 is made up of 15 amino acids. The V gene lost 5 bases and the J gene lost 0 bases, with 11 bases spanning the gap. From germline, CDR1 is MNHNS and CDR2 SASEGT.